Each of the 8 T cell receptor beta chains below was sequenced from the same sample in a study of monozygotic twins with inflammatory bowel disease. TCRdb reprocessed the 5' RACE reads; each CDR3 protein has one entry and no DNA is given. The sample has approximately 140,000 distinct CDR3 sequences. The material sequenced was blood. The source is a human donor with ulcerative colitis or Crohn's disease, or a healthy co-twin of an affected twin (not recorded which).

This chain connects TRBV9 to TRBJ1-1; TCRdb indicates TRBD1, and absent DNA this call remains unverified. Per the germline V gene, CDR1 is SGDLS and CDR2 is YYNGEE. CDR3 size: 13 residues. This chain's CDR3 is CASSAGVGGGAFF.

CDR3 loop: CASSFQGWSGELFF. This chain uses TRBV7-2 with TRBJ2-2; TCRdb selects TRBD1, and the lack of DNA leaves this call unchecked. The CDR3 is made up of 14 amino acids. Germline V lookup: CDR1 SGHTA, CDR2 FQGNSA.

The V and J genes are TRBV20-1 and TRBJ1-1. Germline lookup yields CDR1 DFQATT and CDR2 SNEGSKA (reference sequence). The length of the CDR3 is 16 residues. The CDR3 loop is CSASSLSGLLNTEAFF.

The rearrangement joins TRBV7-3 to TRBJ1-5; TCRdb picks TRBD1, but there is no DNA to check that call. Looked up from germline, CDR1 is SGHTA and CDR2 is FQGTGA. The CDR3 length is 20 residues. CDR3 region: CASSLSVSTGGEVLNQPQHF.

The chain employs TRBV7-3 and TRBJ2-7; the TCRdb D gene call, TRBD1, has no DNA to confirm it. CDR1 is SGHTA and CDR2 is FQGTGA in the germline V gene. CDR3 length: 13 residues. The CDR3 here is CASSSNRGHEQYF.

The gene calls are TRBV20-1 and TRBJ2-2; the TRBD2 assignment by TCRdb is unverifiable without DNA. The CDR3 has 14 amino acids. CDR1 is DFQATT and CDR2 is SNEGSKA in the germline V gene (reference sequence). CDR3 protein: CSARRTAGTGELFF.

The CDR3 reads CASSVVNGPQETQYF. V usage is TRBV9 and J usage is TRBJ2-5. CDR1 and CDR2 from the germline V gene are SGDLS and YYNGEE. This CDR3 is 15 amino acids long. Full variable domain (missing parts from reference TRBV9 and TRBJ2-5): DSGVTQTPKHLITATGQRVTLRCSPRSGDLSVYWYQQSLDQGLQFLIQYYNGEERAKGNILERFSAQQFPDLHSELNLSSLELGDSALYFCASSVVNGPQETQYFGPGTRLLVL.

The CDR3 loop is CASSYGGRQYF. The V call is TRBV6-5, the J call TRBJ2-7; the D gene TCRdb calls, TRBD1, cannot be checked with no DNA. Germline CDR1 reads MNHEY; CDR2 reads SVGAGI. This CDR3 has 11 amino acids.